One sample yielded the 18 T cell receptor beta chains listed below, sequenced in a study of cytomegalovirus exposure and HLA in healthy donors. Vbeta (60) and Jbeta (13) primers were used in the PCR. TCRdb's copy holds only in-frame clones and misses some; the assay was immunoSEQ multiplex PCR. This table holds 150,000 to 200,000 clones, roughly 80% found once. The sequenced sample was PBMCs. The receptor set was obtained from a woman between 18 and 30 years old in good health and CMV-seropositive.

V and J are TRBV7-2 and TRBJ1-5; D not certain. The CDR3 extends over 13 amino acids. V shed 5 bases and J shed 5 bases, with 10 bases lying between them. Germline V gene lookup returns CDR1 SGHTA and CDR2 FQGNSA. In DNA form, the CDR3 reads TGTGCCAGCAGCCGGAGCGGGTATCAGCCCCAGCATTTT. Its translation is CASSRSGYQPQHF.

CDR3 loop: CASRSAYEQYF. The CDR3 DNA sequence: TGTGCCAGCAGGTCGGCCTACGAGCAGTACTTC. The V call is TRBV27, the J call TRBJ2-7; D is undetermined. V lost 6 bases and J lost 2, with 5 bases in between. Germline loops: CDR1 MNHEY, CDR2 SMNVEV (reference sequence). CDR3 length: 11 residues.

The chain joins TRBV18 to TRBJ1-2; D is perhaps TRBD1 (5 bases). V was shortened by 1 base and J by 6 bases, with 18 bases between the two germline ends. Per germline, CDR1 KGHSH and CDR2 LQKENI. This CDR3 region has 16 residues. CDR3 amino acids: CASSPQIEEGVNGYTF. As DNA, the CDR3 is TGTGCCAGCTCACCACAAATCGAGGAAGGGGTGAATGGCTACACCTTC.

This chain uses TRBV29-1 with TRBJ1-1; TRBD1 might be the D (6 bases). The CDR3 has 13 amino acids. The germline CDR1 and CDR2 sequences are SQVTM and ANQGSEA. The V and J ends lost 6 bases and 1 base respectively, with 12 bases between them. The chain's CDR3 is CSVVGQTNTEAFF. In DNA form, the CDR3 reads TGCAGCGTGGTTGGACAGACGAACACTGAAGCTTTCTTT.

The chain combines TRBV6-4 with TRBJ1-2, with 7 bases lining up with TRBD1. The V and J ends lost 6 bases and 6 bases, in that order; junction bases with no gene match: 19. The CDR3 is 17 residues long. CDR1 is MRHNA and CDR2 is SNTAGT in the germline V gene. The CDR3 is CASSTDYRGSKRNGYTF. CDR3 DNA: TGTGCCAGCAGCACAGACTACAGGGGATCTAAACGTAATGGCTACACCTTC.

This chain joins TRBV7-9 and TRBJ2-5, with D perhaps TRBD2 (5 bases). Germline V CDR1 and CDR2: SEHNR, FQNEAQ (reference sequence). The CDR3 has 15 residues. Trimming stripped 5 bases from V and 5 bases from J, with 18 bases between. CDR3 protein: CASSRLRTEVETQYF. CDR3 in DNA: TGTGCCAGCAGCAGGCTAAGGACGGAGGTCGAGACCCAGTACTTC.

J is TRBJ2-1 and V is TRBV6-1, with 7 bases fitting TRBD2. Trimming took 8 bases from V and 9 from J; bases not matched to a gene: 7. This CDR3 is 12 amino acids long. Germline V lookup: CDR1 MNHNS, CDR2 SASEGT. Here the CDR3 DNA reads TGTGCCAGCTGGGAGGGAGTGCGTGAGCAGTTCTTC. Protein product: CASWEGVREQFF.

This clone appeared a single time. V is TRBV18 and J is TRBJ1-2; D is unresolved. CDR1 KGHSH and CDR2 LQKENI come from the germline V gene. This CDR3 is built from 14 residues. V was clipped by 4 bases and J by 3 bases, with 12 bases between them. The CDR3 nucleotides are TGTGCCAGCTCACAGACCCGGGAGGACTATGGCTACACCTTC. Protein: CASSQTREDYGYTF.

V usage is TRBV19 and J usage is TRBJ2-1, with 9 bases identical to TRBD2. J was trimmed by 9 bases and V by 3 bases; bases with no gene match: 3. The CDR3 has 13 amino acids. Germline lookup yields CDR1 LNHDA and CDR2 SQIVND (reference sequence). The CDR3 region has the DNA TGTGCCAGTAGTATCGGGACTAGCAGTGAGCAGTTCTTC. Protein product: CASSIGTSSEQFF.

This clone was seen more than once but under ten times. V and J are TRBV6-5 and TRBJ2-7, with TRBD2 as a possible D gene (5 bases). Germline-derived CDR1 and CDR2 are MNHEY and SVGAGI. This CDR3 spans 16 amino acids. Trimming took 0 bases from V and 0 from J, leaving 12 bases between them. The CDR3: CASSYSRAFSSYEQYF. The CDR3 DNA is TGTGCCAGCAGTTACTCGCGGGCTTTCAGCTCCTACGAGCAGTACTTC.

This clone came up once. The rearrangement joins TRBV19 to TRBJ2-3; 9 bases line up with TRBD2. This CDR3 is built from 13 residues. Germline V gene data show CDR1 as LNHDA and CDR2 as SQIVND (reference sequence). V was pared by 7 bases and J by 7 bases, with 6 bases of the junction left unmatched. The CDR3 bases are TGTGCCAGTATGTCTAGCGGGGCTTATACGCAGTATTTT. Protein product: CASMSSGAYTQYF. Filled out from reference TRBV19 and TRBJ2-3, the complete variable domain reads DGGITQSPKYLFRKEGQNVTLSCEQNLNHDAMYWYRQDPGQGLRLIYYSQIVNDFQKGDIAEGYSVSREKKESFPLTVTSAQKNPTAFYLCASMSSGAYTQYFGPGTRLTVL.

The chain joins TRBV7-8 to TRBJ2-2; D remains ambiguous. The germline V gene has CDR1 SGHVS and CDR2 FQNEAQ. V was trimmed by 7 bases and J by 0 bases, leaving 9 bases between them. There are 14 residues in the CDR3. The chain's CDR3 is CASNYYSNTGELFF. DNA of the CDR3: TGTGCCAGCAACTACTACTCGAACACCGGGGAGCTGTTTTTT. Looking up the rest from reference TRBV7-8 and TRBJ2-2 gives the full variable domain: GAGVSQSPRYKVAKRGQDVALRCDPISGHVSLFWYQQALGQGPEFLTYFQNEAQLDKSGLPSDRFFAERPEGSVSTLKIQRTQQEDSAVYLCASNYYSNTGELFFGEGSRLTVL.

The CDR3: CASSFGLAGTSDTQYF. The CDR3 DNA reads as TGTGCCAGCAGCTTTGGACTAGCGGGGACCTCAGATACGCAGTATTTT. The chain joins TRBV7-6 to TRBJ2-3; 12 bases fit TRBD2. V dropped 3 bases and J dropped 4; count of bases not matched to a gene: 5. Germline assignment: CDR1 SGHVS and CDR2 FNYEAQ. The CDR3 is 16 residues long.

The rearrangement uses TRBV15 and TRBJ1-3, with 7 positions matching TRBD1. Germline V gene data show CDR1 as LNHNV and CDR2 as YYDKDF (reference sequence). V lost 9 bases and J lost 6; bases outside the gene matches: 14. There are 15 residues in the CDR3. The chain's CDR3 is CATNAGTVVENTIYF. The CDR3 nucleotides read TGTGCCACTAATGCCGGGACAGTAGTAGAAAACACCATATATTTT.

V is TRBV28 and J is TRBJ1-4, with unresolved D. Trimming stripped 4 bases from V and 0 bases from J, with 6 bases between. This CDR3 has 14 amino acids. Looked up from germline, CDR1 is MDHEN and CDR2 is SYDVKM. The CDR3 loop is CASSSEATNEKLFF. The CDR3 nucleotides read TGTGCCAGCAGTTCGGAGGCAACTAATGAAAAACTGTTTTTT.

The chain couples TRBV28 to TRBJ2-1; D is undetermined. CDR1 is MDHEN and CDR2 is SYDVKM in the germline V gene. V lost 3 bases and J lost 1, with 7 bases in between. The CDR3 contains 14 residues. DNA of the CDR3: TGTGCCAGCAGTTTTTTCCGGTCCTACAATGAGCAGTTCTTC. Translated: CASSFFRSYNEQFF.

The DNA for the CDR3 is TGCAGCGCCGTTCAGGGGGCAGGCCAGTACGAGCAGTACTTC. As protein: CSAVQGAGQYEQYF. The chain is built from TRBV29-1 and TRBJ2-7; 8 nucleotides align to TRBD1. The V gene end was trimmed by 7 bases and the J gene end by 4 bases; junction bases not matched to a gene: 12. CDR1 and CDR2 (germline): SQVTM, ANQGSEA. The CDR3 is 14 amino acids.

This sequence joins TRBV19 and TRBJ1-5; D may be TRBD1 (5 bases). This CDR3 has 17 amino acids. V shed 5 bases and J shed 2 bases, with 19 bases lying between them. Germline values: CDR1 LNHDA, CDR2 SQIVND (reference sequence). The CDR3 loop is CASSPIDRQWGNQPQHF. CDR3 sequence (DNA): TGTGCCAGTAGTCCCATAGATAGACAGTGGGGCAATCAGCCCCAGCATTTT.